This T cell receptor (beta chain) originates from a study of T-cell memory formation after mild COVID-19. Looking at the study overall: TCR clustering was largely donor specific.

TCRdb independently ran MiXCR on the 5' RACE reads; one entry per CDR3 protein. This sample has a few hundred thousand distinct CDR3 sequences, with about 15% found just once. Only a few counts were recorded for this clonotype. CDR3 size: 15 residues. Trimming removed 1 base from V and 2 bases from J, with 9 bases in between. Germline CDR1 SNHLY, CDR2 FYNNEI. The specimen sequenced was PBMCs or a T cell subset sorted from them (not recorded which). The V call is TRBV2, the J call TRBJ1-5; D call uncertain. This sequence originates from a man younger than 35 who had mild COVID-19 (a few samples of this study predate the infection). Cell type and time point are not known. DNA of the CDR3: TGTGCCAGCAGTGAAGTTGCGCGAGGCAATCAGCCCCAGCATTTT. Encoded protein: CASSEVARGNQPQHF.